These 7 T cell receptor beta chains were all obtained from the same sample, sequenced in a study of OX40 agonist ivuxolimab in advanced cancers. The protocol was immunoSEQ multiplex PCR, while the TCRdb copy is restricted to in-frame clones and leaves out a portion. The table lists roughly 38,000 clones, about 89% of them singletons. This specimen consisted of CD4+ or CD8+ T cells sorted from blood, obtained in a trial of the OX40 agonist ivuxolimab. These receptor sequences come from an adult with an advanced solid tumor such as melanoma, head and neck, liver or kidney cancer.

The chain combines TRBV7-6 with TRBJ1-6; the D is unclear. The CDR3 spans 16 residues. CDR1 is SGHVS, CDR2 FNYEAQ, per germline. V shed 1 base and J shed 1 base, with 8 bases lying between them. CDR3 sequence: CASSLGGRSYNSPLHF. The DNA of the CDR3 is TGTGCCAGCAGCTTAGGGGGTCGGTCCTATAATTCACCCCTCCACTTT. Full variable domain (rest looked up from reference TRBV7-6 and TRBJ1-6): GAGVSQSPRYKVTKRGQDVALRCDPISGHVSLYWYRQALGQGPEFLTYFNYEAQQDKSGLPNDRFSAERPEGSISTLTIQRTEQRDSAMYRCASSLGGRSYNSPLHFGNGTRLTVT.

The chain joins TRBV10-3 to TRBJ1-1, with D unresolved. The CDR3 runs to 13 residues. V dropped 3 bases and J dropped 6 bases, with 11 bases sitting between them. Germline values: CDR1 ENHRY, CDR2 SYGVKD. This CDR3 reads CAISDFGDPEAFF. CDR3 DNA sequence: TGTGCCATCAGTGATTTTGGGGATCCTGAAGCTTTCTTT.

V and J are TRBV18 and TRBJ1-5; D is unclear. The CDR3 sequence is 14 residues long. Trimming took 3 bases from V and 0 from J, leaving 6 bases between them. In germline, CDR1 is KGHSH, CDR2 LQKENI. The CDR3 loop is CASSPENSNQPQHF. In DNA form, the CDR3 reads TGTGCCAGCTCACCGGAGAATAGCAATCAGCCCCAGCATTTT.

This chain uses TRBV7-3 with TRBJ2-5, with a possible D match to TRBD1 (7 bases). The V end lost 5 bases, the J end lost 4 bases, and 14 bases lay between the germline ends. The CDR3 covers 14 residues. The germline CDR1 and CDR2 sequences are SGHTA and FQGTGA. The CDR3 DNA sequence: TGTGCCAGCAGCCCCTCAGGGGGGAGAGAGACCCAGTACTTC. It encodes CASSPSGGRETQYF.

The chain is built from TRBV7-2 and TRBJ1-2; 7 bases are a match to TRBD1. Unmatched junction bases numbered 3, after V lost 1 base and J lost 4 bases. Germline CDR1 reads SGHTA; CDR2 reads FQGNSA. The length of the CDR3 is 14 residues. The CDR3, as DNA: TGTGCCAGCAGCTTAGTCGGGGACAGCTATGGCTACACCTTC. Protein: CASSLVGDSYGYTF.

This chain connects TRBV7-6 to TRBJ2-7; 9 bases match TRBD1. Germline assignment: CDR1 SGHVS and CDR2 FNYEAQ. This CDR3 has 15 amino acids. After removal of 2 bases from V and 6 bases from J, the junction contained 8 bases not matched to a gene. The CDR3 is CASSLRDRDTREQYF. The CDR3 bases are TGTGCCAGCAGCTTAAGGGACAGGGATACTCGCGAGCAGTACTTC.

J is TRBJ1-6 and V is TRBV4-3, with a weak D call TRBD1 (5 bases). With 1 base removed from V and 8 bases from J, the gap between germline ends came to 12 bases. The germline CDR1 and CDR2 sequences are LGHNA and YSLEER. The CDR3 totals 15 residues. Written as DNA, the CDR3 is TGCGCCAGCAGCCAAGGGGCAGGGTTAGATTCACCCCTCCACTTT. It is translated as CASSQGAGLDSPLHF.